The sequence of this TCR beta chain was determined in a study of Ad26.COV2.S vaccination and SARS-CoV-2 variants. Findings and limits, study-wide: Total responses of T cells may have been underestimated by the analyses of TCR breadth and depth. People given the vaccine had a wider spike-specific TCR breadth than placebo recipients did. Comparable non-spike TCR breadth was observed in vaccine and placebo recipients. After vaccination, reports described spike-specific CD8+ and CD4+ T cell responses as showing substantial breadth.

Profiling relied on immunoSEQ multiplex PCR, and the TCRdb table lists in-frame clones only, not all of them. The repertoire consists of about 320,000 clones, with around 84% occurring once and the leading ten covering less than 2%. Documented treatment: some 19 received Ad26.COV2.S at low or high dose, single or two shots; several received placebo; per-sample allocation not given. Sampling occurred on day 63 after the first vaccine or placebo injection. Concerning this clone: What it binds is not known.

The receptor was isolated from a person between 18 and 60 years old who received the Ad26.COV2.S COVID-19 vaccine or a placebo. The sequences come from peripheral blood, collected in a trial of Ad26.COV2.S vaccine versus placebo.

Written as DNA, the CDR3 is TGTGCCAGCAGTTACGTGGGGGGAGAAGTGAATGGCTACACCTTC. Its protein product is CASSYVGGEVNGYTF. J is TRBJ1-2 and V is TRBV6-5, with D possibly being TRBD1 (5 bases). This CDR3 has 15 amino acids. Germline CDR1 and CDR2: MNHEY and SVGAGI. V lost 2 bases to trimming and J lost 6 bases, with 16 bases between them.